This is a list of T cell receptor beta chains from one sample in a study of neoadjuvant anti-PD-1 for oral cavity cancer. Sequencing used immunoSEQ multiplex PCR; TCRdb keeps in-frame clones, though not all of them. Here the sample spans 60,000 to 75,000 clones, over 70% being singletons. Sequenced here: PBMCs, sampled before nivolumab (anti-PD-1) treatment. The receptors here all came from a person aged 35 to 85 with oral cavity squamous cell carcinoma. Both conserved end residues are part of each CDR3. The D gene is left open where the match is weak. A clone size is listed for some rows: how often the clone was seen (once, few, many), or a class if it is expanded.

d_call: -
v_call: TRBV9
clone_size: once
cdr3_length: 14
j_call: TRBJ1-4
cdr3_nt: TGTGCCAGCAGCGTAGCGGAGGGTTGGGAAAAACTGTTTTTT
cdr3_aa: CASSVAEGWEKLFF

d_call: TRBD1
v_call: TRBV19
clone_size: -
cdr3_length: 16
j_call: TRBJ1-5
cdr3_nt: TGTGCCAGTAGTCTAAGACCGACAGGGGGAAATCAGCCCCAGCATTTT
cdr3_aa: CASSLRPTGGNQPQHF

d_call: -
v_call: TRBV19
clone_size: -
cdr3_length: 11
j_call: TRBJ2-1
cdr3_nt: TGTGCCAGTAGTGCTCTAAATGAGCAGTTCTTC
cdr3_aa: CASSALNEQFF

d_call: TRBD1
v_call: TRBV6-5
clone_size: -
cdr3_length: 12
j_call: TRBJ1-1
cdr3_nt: TGTGCCAGCAGTACAGGGGGCAGTGGAGCTTTCTTT
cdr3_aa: CASSTGGSGAFF

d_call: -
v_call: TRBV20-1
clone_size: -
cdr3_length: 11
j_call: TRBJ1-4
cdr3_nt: TGCAGTGCAAGGAGTGGCGAAAAACTGTTTTTT
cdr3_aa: CSARSGEKLFF

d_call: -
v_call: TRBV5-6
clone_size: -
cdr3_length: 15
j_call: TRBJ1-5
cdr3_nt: TGTGCCAGCAGCCAGGACAGTACTAGCAATCAGCCCCAGCATTTT
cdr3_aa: CASSQDSTSNQPQHF

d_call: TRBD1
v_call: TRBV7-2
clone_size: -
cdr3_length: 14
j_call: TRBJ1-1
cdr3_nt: TGTGCCAGCACCCCCGGGACAGGGAACACTGAAGCTTTCTTT
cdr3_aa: CASTPGTGNTEAFF

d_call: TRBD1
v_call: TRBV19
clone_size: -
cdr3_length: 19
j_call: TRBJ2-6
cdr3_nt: TGTGCCAGTAGTACGTCCCGGGACAGGGGAATCTCTGGGGCCAACGTCCTGACTTTC
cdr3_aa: CASSTSRDRGISGANVLTF

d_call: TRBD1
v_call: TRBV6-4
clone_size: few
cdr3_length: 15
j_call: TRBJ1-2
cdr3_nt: TGTGCCAGCAGTGACGGGGATCGGGACAGTAATGGCTACACCTTC
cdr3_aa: CASSDGDRDSNGYTF

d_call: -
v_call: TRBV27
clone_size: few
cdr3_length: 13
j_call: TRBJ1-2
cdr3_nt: TGTGCCAGCAGTTCAACTAGTACCTATGGCTACACCTTC
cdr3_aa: CASSSTSTYGYTF

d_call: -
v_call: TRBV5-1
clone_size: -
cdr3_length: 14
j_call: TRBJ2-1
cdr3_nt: TGCGCCAGCAGCAGTGACAATTTATACAATGAGCAGTTCTTC
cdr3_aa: CASSSDNLYNEQFF

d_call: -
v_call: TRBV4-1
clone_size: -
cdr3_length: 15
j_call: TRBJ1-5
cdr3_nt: TGCGCCAGCAGCCAAGAGGAGTGGCAGGGCAAGCCCCAGCATTTT
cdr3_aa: CASSQEEWQGKPQHF

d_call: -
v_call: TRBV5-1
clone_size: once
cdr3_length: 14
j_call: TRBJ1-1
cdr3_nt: TGCGCCAGCAGCTTCCTCCTTCAGAACACTGAAGCTTTCTTT
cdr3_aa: CASSFLLQNTEAFF

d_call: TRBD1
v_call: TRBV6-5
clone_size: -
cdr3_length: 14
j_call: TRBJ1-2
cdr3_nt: TGTGCCAGCAACCGACAGGGAACCGACTATGGCTACACCTTC
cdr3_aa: CASNRQGTDYGYTF

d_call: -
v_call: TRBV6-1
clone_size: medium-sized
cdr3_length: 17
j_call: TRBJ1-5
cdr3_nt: TGTGCCAGCAGTGTATCTGGGGTTCCTCGGGATGATCAGCCCCAGCATTTT
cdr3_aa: CASSVSGVPRDDQPQHF

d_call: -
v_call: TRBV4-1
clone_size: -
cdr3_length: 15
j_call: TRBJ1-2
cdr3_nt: TGCGCCAGCAGCCAATTTCCCGGGGCCCCCTATGGCTACACCTTC
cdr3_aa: CASSQFPGAPYGYTF

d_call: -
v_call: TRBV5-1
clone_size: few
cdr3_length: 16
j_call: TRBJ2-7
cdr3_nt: TGCGCCAGCAGCTTCGACCCTTCAGGCATCTCCTACGAGCAGTACTTC
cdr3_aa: CASSFDPSGISYEQYF

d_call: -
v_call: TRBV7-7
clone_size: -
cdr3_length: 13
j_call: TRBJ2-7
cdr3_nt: TGTGCTAGCAGCCGTTCCCAAGCAGACGAGCAGTACTTC
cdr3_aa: CASSRSQADEQYF

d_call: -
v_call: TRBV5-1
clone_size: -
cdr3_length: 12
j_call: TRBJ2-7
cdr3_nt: TGCGCCAGCAGCTTCGGGAGCAACGAGCAGTACTTC
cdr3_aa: CASSFGSNEQYF

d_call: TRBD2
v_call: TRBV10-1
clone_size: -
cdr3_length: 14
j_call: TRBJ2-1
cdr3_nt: TGCGCCAGCAGTAGGACTAGCGGGGTGGGTGAGCAGTTCTTC
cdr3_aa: CASSRTSGVGEQFF

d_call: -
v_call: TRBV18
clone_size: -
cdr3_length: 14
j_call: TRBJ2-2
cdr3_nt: TGTGCCAGCTCACCAGGCAGCGGAGGCGGGGAGCTGTTTTTT
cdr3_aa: CASSPGSGGGELFF

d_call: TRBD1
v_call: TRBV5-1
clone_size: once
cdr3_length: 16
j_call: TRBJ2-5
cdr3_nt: TGCGCCAGCAGCTTCCCGGACAGGGTCGGGAAAGGGACCCAGTACTTC
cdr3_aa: CASSFPDRVGKGTQYF

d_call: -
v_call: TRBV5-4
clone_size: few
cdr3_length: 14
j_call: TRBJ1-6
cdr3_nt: TGTGCCAGCAGCCAACAGGGCTCCAATTCACCCCTCCACTTT
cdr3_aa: CASSQQGSNSPLHF

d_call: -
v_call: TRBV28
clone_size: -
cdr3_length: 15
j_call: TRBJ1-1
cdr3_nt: TGTGCCAGCAGTTCGGGATCGGGAGGGAACACTGAAGCTTTCTTT
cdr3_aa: CASSSGSGGNTEAFF

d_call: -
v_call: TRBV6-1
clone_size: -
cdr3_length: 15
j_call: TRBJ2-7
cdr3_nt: TGTGCCAGCAGCGCCACCCGGGGCCTCTCTCGGGAGCAGTACTTC
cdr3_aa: CASSATRGLSREQYF

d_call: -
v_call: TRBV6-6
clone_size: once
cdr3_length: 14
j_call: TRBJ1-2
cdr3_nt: TGTGCCAGCAGTTACTCGGGACACAACTATGGCTACACCTTC
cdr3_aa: CASSYSGHNYGYTF

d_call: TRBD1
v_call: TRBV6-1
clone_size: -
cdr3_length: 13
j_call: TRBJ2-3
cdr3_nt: TGTGCCAGCCAACAGGGGGCGAAAGATACGCAGTATTTT
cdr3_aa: CASQQGAKDTQYF